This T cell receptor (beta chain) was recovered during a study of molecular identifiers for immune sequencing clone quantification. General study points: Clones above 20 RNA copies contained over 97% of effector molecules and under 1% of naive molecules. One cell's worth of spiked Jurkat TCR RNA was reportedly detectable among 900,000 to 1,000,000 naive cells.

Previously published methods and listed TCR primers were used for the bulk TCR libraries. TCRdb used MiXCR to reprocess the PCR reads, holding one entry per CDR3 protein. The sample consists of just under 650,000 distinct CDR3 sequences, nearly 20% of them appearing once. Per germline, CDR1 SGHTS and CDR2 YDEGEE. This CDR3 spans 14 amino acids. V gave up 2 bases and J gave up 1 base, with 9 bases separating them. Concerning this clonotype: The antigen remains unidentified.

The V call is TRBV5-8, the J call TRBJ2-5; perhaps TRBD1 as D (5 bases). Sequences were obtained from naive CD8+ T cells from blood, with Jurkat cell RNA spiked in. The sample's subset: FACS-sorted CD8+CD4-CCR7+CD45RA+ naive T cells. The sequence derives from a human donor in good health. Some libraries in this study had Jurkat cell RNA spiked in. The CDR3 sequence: CASSFRRAQETQYF. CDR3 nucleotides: TGTGCCAGCAGCTTTCGCAGGGCCCAAGAGACCCAGTACTTC.